The text below deals with one T cell receptor (beta chain). Its antigen is not identified. These data come from a study of graft-versus-host responses after intestinal transplantation. Looking at the study overall: All of the recipients had induction that used anti-thymocyte globulin, then tacrolimus and steroids for 2 to 3 years. Broader study findings: Ileal or blood samples showed some GvH clones first, and such clones were also found in recipient marrow. Early declines in HvG clones that occurred post-transplant were associated with peak circulating GvH clone levels.

Sequenced by immunoSEQ multiplex PCR; TCRdb stores in-frame clones only, minus some. This sample has around 100,000 clones; more than 85% occur once, and the top ten carry 1.2%. Germline V gives CDR1 SGHVS, CDR2 FNYEAQ. Trimming removed 1 base from V and 6 bases from J, with 18 bases in between. The CDR3 has 16 residues. Sequenced material: unstimulated CD8+ T cells sorted from spleen or lymph node cells, taken before intestinal transplant. The V and J genes are TRBV7-6 and TRBJ1-2, with D perhaps matching TRBD1 (5 bases). The clonotype comes from a human donor who received an intestinal transplant. The CDR3 DNA reads TGTGCCAGCAGCTTAGGGCCGAGGGGACCGACGGATGGCTACACCTTC. Protein sequence: CASSLGPRGPTDGYTF.